What follows are 16 T cell receptor beta chains derived from one specimen sequenced in a study of CD8 T cells in Susac syndrome. Random-hexamer reverse transcription was applied to roughly 0.45 to 1 ug RNA. TCRdb re-called the immunoSEQ multiplex PCR reads through MiXCR, storing one row per CDR3 protein. The sample shows 240,000 or so distinct CDR3 sequences, around 96% of them seen only once. The specimen sequenced was CD4+ T cells from PBMCs. The source of these receptors is a human donor with Susac syndrome.

The chain employs TRBV29-1 and TRBJ2-6; weak D call: TRBD2 (7 bases). The CDR3 is 17 amino acids. Germline assignment: CDR1 SQVTM and CDR2 ANQGSEA. The V and J ends lost 6 bases and 0 bases respectively, with 18 bases between them. DNA for the CDR3: TGCAGCGTCAAAGGGGGGGGACTTAGCTCTGGGGCCAACGTCCTGACTTTC. It is translated as CSVKGGGLSSGANVLTF.

The sample holds one count of this clonotype. J is TRBJ2-1 and V is TRBV20-1, with D perhaps TRBD2 (5 bases). This CDR3 has 14 amino acids. Germline CDR1 DFQATT, CDR2 SNEGSKA (reference sequence). CDR3 in amino acids: CSALPGVNPNEQFF. The CDR3 DNA follows: TGCAGCGCCTTACCCGGGGTTAATCCCAATGAGCAGTTCTTC.

The chain uses TRBV28 and TRBJ2-6; 7 nucleotides match TRBD1. The germline gives CDR1 MDHEN, CDR2 SYDVKM. After removal of 5 bases from V and 10 bases from J, the junction contained 8 bases not matched to a gene. This CDR3 has 14 amino acids. This CDR3 reads CASSTGDTVNVLTF. In DNA, the CDR3 is TGTGCCAGCAGTACAGGGGACACTGTAAACGTCCTGACTTTC.

The chain employs TRBV5-1 and TRBJ1-1; a weak D match, TRBD1 (6 bases). In germline, CDR1 is SGHRS, CDR2 YFSETQ. The CDR3 is made up of 13 amino acids. Trimming took 7 bases from V and 3 from J, leaving 13 bases between them. CDR3 protein: CASGRQVYTEAFF. The CDR3 bases are TGCGCCAGCGGAAGACAGGTCTACACTGAAGCTTTCTTT.

The chain employs TRBV28 and TRBJ2-7; TRBD1 matches 7 bases. This CDR3 contains 16 residues. Trimming took 7 bases from V and 2 from J; bases not matched to a gene: 14. Germline-derived CDR1 and CDR2 are MDHEN and SYDVKM. The CDR3 protein is CASTPGQENGAYEQYF. DNA of the CDR3: TGTGCCAGCACTCCCGGACAGGAGAATGGGGCCTACGAGCAGTACTTC. Supplemented by reference TRBV28 and TRBJ2-7, the full variable domain reads DVKVTQSSRYLVKRTGEKVFLECVQDMDHENMFWYRQDPGLGLRLIYFSYDVKMKEKGDIPEGYSVSREKKERFSLILESASTNQTSMYLCASTPGQENGAYEQYFGPGTRLTVT.

The chain has TRBV24-1 and TRBJ2-1, with D possibly matching TRBD1 (5 bases). V gave up 6 bases and J gave up 10 bases, with 9 bases separating them. Germline V gives CDR1 KGHDR, CDR2 SFDVKD. This CDR3 comprises 11 residues. The CDR3 DNA sequence: TGTGCCACCAGTAGGGGTTCGGAGCAGTTCTTC. Amino acid sequence: CATSRGSEQFF.

The V gene is TRBV7-9, the J gene TRBJ2-1, with 9 positions matching TRBD2. This CDR3 comprises 11 residues. Germline CDR1 SEHNR, CDR2 FQNEAQ (reference sequence). CDR3 loop: CVGGREGQQFF. CDR3 sequence (DNA): TGTGTAGGAGGGCGGGAGGGACAGCAGTTCTTC.

V gene TRBV19 combines with J gene TRBJ2-3; perhaps TRBD2 as D (5 bases). Trimming stripped 8 bases from V and 7 bases from J, with 13 bases between. This CDR3 has 12 residues. Germline CDR1 is LNHDA and CDR2 is SQIVND (reference sequence). CDR3 loop: CASSISGNTQYF. The CDR3 coding sequence is TGTGCCAGTTCCATCTCGGGGAATACGCAGTATTTT.

This sequence joins TRBV5-1 and TRBJ2-1; 8 bases align to TRBD1. Germline V CDR1 and CDR2: SGHRS, YFSETQ. The CDR3 spans 17 residues. The V segment lost 4 bases and the J segment 6 bases; nucleotides outside the gene matches: 15. For the CDR3, the DNA is TGCGCCAGCAGCCCAACCGCCGGGACAGGAATTGGCAATGAGCAGTTCTTC. Translation: CASSPTAGTGIGNEQFF.

This chain joins TRBV29-1 and TRBJ2-7; 7 bases are a match to TRBD1. Trimming cost V 1 base and J 2 bases; bases outside gene matches: 8. The CDR3 is made up of 15 amino acids. The germline V gene encodes CDR1 SQVTM and CDR2 ANQGSEA. The CDR3 is CSVEVLTGATYEQYF. DNA of the CDR3: TGCAGCGTTGAAGTGTTAACAGGGGCGACCTACGAGCAGTACTTC.

V gene TRBV7-2 combines with J gene TRBJ2-3; no clear D gene. V lost 0 bases and J lost 4, with 11 bases in between. Germline V CDR1 and CDR2: SGHTA, FQGNSA. The CDR3 covers 15 residues. The CDR3 DNA reads as TGTGCCAGCAGCTTAGCGAGTGGGCCTGCAGATACGCAGTATTTT. Its translation is CASSLASGPADTQYF. Using reference TRBV7-2 and TRBJ2-3 for the parts outside the CDR3, the full variable domain is GAGVSQSPSNKVTEKGKDVELRCDPISGHTALYWYRQSLGQGLEFLIYFQGNSAPDKSGLPSDRFSAERTGGSVSTLTIQRTQQEDSAVYLCASSLASGPADTQYFGPGTRLTVL.

This clonotype was seen only once. The V gene is TRBV20-1, the J gene TRBJ1-2; 7 nucleotides match TRBD1. With 2 bases clipped from V and 8 bases from J, the junction kept 5 bases outside the gene matches. CDR1 and CDR2 (germline): DFQATT, SNEGSKA (reference sequence). The CDR3 extends over 12 amino acids. CDR3 in amino acids: CSARNSDRGYTF. As DNA, the CDR3 is TGCAGTGCTAGAAACTCGGACAGGGGCTACACCTTC.

The genes are TRBV29-1 and TRBJ1-2; TRBD1 is a possible D gene (6 bases). The CDR3 loop spans 14 amino acids. Trimming cost V 2 bases and J 5 bases, with 15 bases left between them. CDR1 SQVTM and CDR2 ANQGSEA come from the germline V gene. The CDR3 loop reads CSVESGGLAYGYTF. DNA for the CDR3: TGCAGCGTTGAAAGCGGGGGCTTGGCGTATGGCTACACCTTC.

This chain connects TRBV18 to TRBJ2-3; 9 bases match TRBD2. This CDR3 contains 15 residues. Looked up from germline, CDR1 is KGHSH and CDR2 is LQKENI. The ends lost 4 bases at V and 1 base at J; junction bases unmatched: 3. The CDR3: CASSRRLAGTDTQYF. Here the CDR3 DNA reads TGTGCCAGCTCACGACGACTAGCGGGCACAGATACGCAGTATTTT. The full variable domain, its missing parts supplied by reference TRBV18 and TRBJ2-3, is NAGVMQNPRHLVRRRGQEARLRCSPMKGHSHVYWYRQLPEEGLKFMVYLQKENIIDESGMPKERFSAEFPKEGPSILRIQQVVRGDSAAYFCASSRRLAGTDTQYFGPGTRLTVL.

The rearrangement links TRBV27 to TRBJ2-7; D perhaps matches TRBD1 (6 bases). CDR3 length: 15 residues. Germline V gene sequence: CDR1 MNHEY, CDR2 SMNVEV (reference sequence). V lost 2 bases, J lost 0 bases, and 11 bases lay in between. DNA of the CDR3: TGTGCCAGCAGTTTAGGGGGCTCCCCCTCCTACGAGCAGTACTTC. Amino acid sequence: CASSLGGSPSYEQYF.

The rearrangement uses TRBV20-1 and TRBJ1-2; no clear D. The V end was cut by 1 base, the J end by 0 bases, with 9 bases between. The CDR3 spans 14 residues. In germline, CDR1 is DFQATT, CDR2 SNEGSKA (reference sequence). CDR3 loop: CSARGQASNYGYTF. CDR3 coding DNA: TGCAGTGCTAGAGGGCAGGCTTCTAACTATGGCTACACCTTC.